The following is a T cell receptor beta chain sequence with its context. Antigen: not known. The record originates from a study of cytotoxic CD8 clonotypes in ibrutinib-treated CLL. Study-wide results and limits: While tracking circulating CD8+ T-cell counts, baseline clonality exceeded that of age-matched healthy donors. Clonality, elevated at ibrutinib response, dropped back toward baseline at progression.

This table comes from immunoSEQ multiplex PCR, and its TCRdb copy is limited to in-frame clones, with some not included. Of 150,000 to 200,000 clones listed, roughly 88% are singletons. V dropped 6 bases and J dropped 4 bases, with 16 bases sitting between them. Germline CDR1 is MNHNY and CDR2 is SVGAGI (reference sequence). The CDR3 totals 14 residues. The chain recombines TRBV6-6 with TRBJ2-7; tentatively, D is TRBD1 (5 bases). This TCR was sampled from a human donor with chronic lymphocytic leukemia. The sample consisted of PBMCs, taken at disease progression, from a patient treated with ibrutinib. CDR3 sequence reads: CASSKLGLLYEQYF. CDR3 nucleotides: TGTGCCAGCAGCAAGTTGGGGCTGTTATACGAGCAGTACTTC.